These 22 T cell receptor beta chains came from one sample sequenced in a study of glioma-infiltrating T cells. TCR alpha and beta CDR3 regions were amplified from RNA using iRepertoire nested multiplex PCR. Using its own MiXCR run on the multiplex PCR reads, TCRdb lists one record per CDR3 protein. The sample records over 100,000 distinct CDR3 sequences, under 30% being singletons. The sequenced sample was glioma tissue, nonneoplastic brain tissue, or PBMCs (not recorded which). The receptors here all came from a human donor with low-grade glioma or glioblastoma, undergoing nonglioma brain surgery, or in good health (not recorded which).

This clonotype was seen at least ten times. This chain uses TRBV19 with TRBJ1-2; TRBD1 matches 8 bases. The junction had 14 bases not matched to a gene; V was cut back by 7 bases and J by 4 bases. Germline V gene sequence: CDR1 LNHDA, CDR2 SQIVND (reference sequence). This CDR3 is built from 16 residues. The CDR3 DNA reads as TGTGCCAGTACCGACTACAGGGGGGAGATCGGCTATGGCTACACCTTC. It specifies CASTDYRGEIGYGYTF.

Comment on this clonotype: A much larger clone lies a single base off, so this may be a read error. The V and J genes are TRBV27 and TRBJ2-5; 7 bases agree with TRBD2. Looked up from germline, CDR1 is MNHEY and CDR2 is SMNVEV (reference sequence). The CDR3 loop spans 14 amino acids. With 10 bases clipped from V and 0 bases from J, the junction kept 8 bases outside the gene matches. In DNA, the CDR3 is TGTGCCATCGGGGGGTCTCCCGACCAAGAGACCCAGTACTTC. It codes for CAIGGSPDQETQYF.

The sample holds many counts of this clonotype. The V call is TRBV18, the J call TRBJ1-1; 7 bases line up with TRBD1. CDR1 is KGHSH and CDR2 is LQKENI in the germline V gene. J lost 3 bases, V lost 5 bases, and 6 bases had no gene match. The CDR3 has 14 amino acids. CDR3 protein: CASSAQGPDTEAFF. The CDR3 DNA reads TGTGCCAGCTCAGCACAGGGGCCGGACACTGAAGCTTTCTTT.

This clonotype was detected ten times or more. This sequence joins TRBV4-1 and TRBJ2-7; possibly TRBD1 for D (8 bases). The V end was cut by 4 bases, the J end by 3 bases, with 16 bases between. Germline V CDR1 and CDR2: MGHRA, YSYEKL. This CDR3 comprises 15 residues. Here the CDR3 reads CASSPGQGGGYEQYF. CDR3 sequence (DNA): TGCGCCAGCAGCCCAGGACAGGGAGGGGGCTACGAGCAGTACTTC.

At least ten counts were recorded for this clonotype. The chain combines TRBV6-2 or TRBV6-3 with TRBJ1-1; D gene uncertain. This CDR3 spans 14 amino acids. CDR1 and CDR2 (germline): MNHEY, SVGEGT. With 7 bases removed from V and 1 base from J, the gap between germline ends came to 13 bases. CDR3 nucleotide sequence: TGTGCCAGCACCCCGGGAAGGGCGAACACTGAAGCTTTCTTT. This codes for CASTPGRANTEAFF.

This clonotype showed up many times. The chain uses TRBV20-1 and TRBJ1-2; D is possibly TRBD1 (5 bases). Trimming shortened V by 3 bases and J by 0 bases, and 11 bases separated the two germline ends. This CDR3 spans 14 amino acids. Germline V gene data show CDR1 as DFQATT and CDR2 as SNEGSKA (reference sequence). The CDR3 coding sequence is TGCAGTGCTAGGTACAGGAGTACTAACTATGGCTACACCTTC. This encodes CSARYRSTNYGYTF.

This clonotype showed up many times. J is TRBJ2-7 and V is TRBV7-2; TRBD2 matches at 8 bases. The germline V gene has CDR1 SGHTA and CDR2 FQGNSA. The CDR3 runs 14 residues. Germline trimming cut 6 bases from V and 7 bases from J; bases unmatched to any gene: 11. The CDR3: CASRDQAGRGEQYF. The CDR3, as DNA: TGTGCCAGCAGAGATCAGGCCGGGAGGGGTGAGCAGTACTTC.

This clonotype has only a few counts. One junction end does not reproduce the germline sequence, and a read error may be involved. The rearrangement uses TRBV19 and TRBJ2-1; 10 bases align to TRBD1. This CDR3 comprises 13 residues. Germline V gives CDR1 LNHDA, CDR2 SQIVND (reference sequence). CDR3 protein: CVSSISPTGGLFF. The CDR3 bases are TGTGTCAGTAGTATATCCCCGACAGGGGGCCTATTCTTC.

Comment on this clonotype: This may come from a read error, since a much larger clone is one base off. The chain employs TRBV9 and TRBJ2-1; D may be TRBD2 (6 bases). CDR3 size: 14 residues. Germline CDR1 reads SGDLS; CDR2 reads YYNGEE. Trimming stripped 6 bases from V and 6 bases from J, with 16 bases between. DNA for the CDR3: TGTGCCAGCACCCCCGGCGGGGACGGCAATGAGCAGTTCTTC. Protein product: CASTPGGDGNEQFF.

V and J are TRBV19 and TRBJ2-1; 14 bases align to TRBD2. The V and J ends lost 6 bases and 8 bases, in that order; junction bases with no gene match: 9. CDR3 size: 16 residues. CDR1 and CDR2 from the germline V gene are LNHDA and SQIVND (reference sequence). In DNA form, the CDR3 reads TGTGCCAGTAGCCGACTAGCGGGAGGGAGTCGCGATGAGCAGTTCTTC. Its protein product is CASSRLAGGSRDEQFF.

This clonotype was detected ten times or more. The gene calls are TRBV6-2 or TRBV6-3 and TRBJ1-1; D gene unclear. From germline, CDR1 is MNHEY and CDR2 SVGEGT. CDR3 length: 12 amino acids. Trimming took off 2 bases at V and 7 bases at J, with 8 bases between the two ends. In DNA, the CDR3 is TGTGCCAGCAGTTACAGGACGGGTGAAGCTTTCTTT. Its translation is CASSYRTGEAFF.

The CDR3 nucleotides read TGTGCCAGCAGCTCTCGGACGGGCAATGAGCAGTTCTTC. Amino acid sequence: CASSSRTGNEQFF. The genes are TRBV11-2 and TRBJ2-1; no firm D call. CDR1 is SGHAT, CDR2 FQNNGV, per germline. The V gene lost 4 bases and the J gene lost 6 bases, with 10 bases spanning the gap. The CDR3 runs to 13 residues.

This clonotype came up many times. The J gene is TRBJ1-2, the V gene TRBV5-1; D is possibly TRBD1 (6 bases). This CDR3 has 13 residues. V lost 5 bases to trimming and J lost 4 bases, with 12 bases between them. Per the germline V gene, CDR1 is SGHRS and CDR2 is YFSETQ. In DNA form, the CDR3 reads TGCGCCAGCAGGGGGGCGTCTCCCTATGGCTACACCTTC. It is translated as CASRGASPYGYTF.

The rearrangement uses TRBV9 and TRBJ2-5; TRBD1 agrees at 7 bases. The V gene end was trimmed by 3 bases and the J gene end by 1 base; junction bases not matched to a gene: 3. The CDR3 consists of 14 residues. Per the germline V gene, CDR1 is SGDLS and CDR2 is YYNGEE. CDR3 sequence reads: CASSAGQSQETQYF. The DNA for the CDR3 is TGTGCCAGCAGCGCGGGACAGTCCCAAGAGACCCAGTACTTC.

This clonotype occurred many times. The chain links TRBV7-2 to TRBJ1-3, with D possibly matching TRBD1 (6 bases). Trimming took off 4 bases at V and 3 bases at J, with 16 bases between the two ends. The CDR3 length is 16 residues. Germline V gene data show CDR1 as SGHTA and CDR2 as FQGNSA. CDR3: CASSSGPGAGGNTIYF. As DNA, the CDR3 is TGTGCCAGCAGCTCGGGACCAGGGGCGGGTGGAAACACCATATATTTT.

Many counts were recorded for this clonotype. This chain uses TRBV19 with TRBJ1-5; D is unresolved. This CDR3 has 16 amino acids. CDR1 is LNHDA and CDR2 is SQIVND in the germline V gene (reference sequence). V lost 3 bases, J lost 0 bases, and 12 bases lay in between. CDR3 sequence: CASSIITGYSNQPQHF. The CDR3 DNA sequence: TGTGCCAGTAGTATTATCACCGGCTATAGCAATCAGCCCCAGCATTTT.

This clonotype was observed at least ten times. V is TRBV10-1 and J is TRBJ2-7, with 10 positions matching TRBD1. The CDR3 extends over 14 amino acids. Germline CDR1 reads WNHNN; CDR2 reads SYGVQD (reference sequence). The V segment lost 4 bases and the J segment 6 bases; nucleotides outside the gene matches: 6. CDR3 amino acids: CASSVGDRGLEQYF. The CDR3 coding sequence is TGCGCCAGCAGTGTAGGGGACAGGGGCCTCGAGCAGTACTTC.

This sequence joins TRBV9 and TRBJ1-1; no reliable D call. V lost 0 bases to trimming and J lost 0 bases, with 6 bases between them. Germline CDR1 is SGDLS and CDR2 is YYNGEE. The CDR3 runs to 14 residues. DNA for the CDR3: TGTGCCAGCAGCGTAGTTGGCATGAACACTGAAGCTTTCTTT. Translated, it gives CASSVVGMNTEAFF.

This clonotype was seen many times. The chain is built from TRBV3-1 and TRBJ2-7, with 7 bases fitting TRBD1. The V segment lost 0 bases and the J segment 1 base; nucleotides outside the gene matches: 6. Germline CDR1 is LGHDT and CDR2 is YNNKEL (reference sequence). This CDR3 has 16 amino acids. The CDR3 nucleotides are TGTGCCAGCAGCCAAGACCCTCAGACAGGGTCCTACGAGCAGTACTTC. Encoded protein: CASSQDPQTGSYEQYF.

This clonotype was found many times. The gene calls are TRBV6-1 and TRBJ1-5, with D perhaps TRBD1 (6 bases). CDR3 length: 16 amino acids. The ends were cut back, 5 bases at V and 4 bases at J, with 18 bases in the middle. From germline, CDR1 is MNHNS and CDR2 SASEGT. Here the CDR3 reads CASSSQGGGRNQPQHF. CDR3 nucleotide sequence: TGTGCCAGCAGTTCCCAGGGAGGGGGTAGGAATCAGCCCCAGCATTTT.

The chain links TRBV9 to TRBJ1-3; no clear D. The CDR3 is 13 residues long. The ends were cut back, 5 bases at V and 0 bases at J, with 6 bases in the middle. Germline V gene lookup returns CDR1 SGDLS and CDR2 YYNGEE. The CDR3 spells CASSRISGNTIYF. In DNA, the CDR3 is TGTGCCAGCAGTCGAATCTCTGGAAACACCATATATTTT.

In the case of this clonotype: Possible read error: a much larger clone is one base away. This chain joins TRBV11-1 and TRBJ2-7, with D unclear. V lost 2 bases and J 2 bases, leaving 10 bases between the germline ends. CDR1 and CDR2 (germline): SGHAT, FQDESV (reference sequence). This CDR3 comprises 14 residues. The CDR3 here is CASSLLYITYEQYF. The CDR3 nucleotides are TGTGCCAGCAGCTTATTATACATAACCTACGAGCAGTACTTC.